Reported below is one T cell receptor (beta chain). This entry comes from a study of blood T cell repertoires in COVID-19. Study-level background: The United States, Italy and Spain supplied acute and convalescent COVID-19 samples. Sources were T cells, B-cell-depleted T cells, or PBMCs; the material itself was cDNA or gDNA.

Source study methods: Amplification of reference gene primers provided the estimated nucleated cell counts. Profiled with immunoSEQ multiplex PCR; TCRdb holds only in-frame clones, not every one. That table is the source of V, J and clone size, and D and trimming were worked out from the DNA. The data hold about 65,000 clones, with roughly 80% observed a single time. The TCR sequence derives from a human donor in a cohort sampled during active COVID-19. Sequencing was performed on peripheral blood.

CDR3 protein: CASLTGLNQPQHF. The DNA of the CDR3 is TGTGCCAGCTTAACAGGACTAAATCAGCCCCAGCATTTT. V is TRBV18 and J is TRBJ1-5; weak D call: TRBD1 (5 bases). The CDR3 consists of 13 residues. The germline V gene encodes CDR1 KGHSH and CDR2 LQKENI. Trimming cost V 7 bases and J 4 bases, with 11 bases left between them.